These 23 T cell receptor beta chains originate from one sample sequenced in a study of blood T cells in healthy people across ages. It was with a sample-barcoded 5' primer and a J-beta primer mix that a second PCR of roughly 6 to 12 cycles was run. MiXCR, applied by TCRdb to the 5' RACE reads, yields one record per CDR3 protein. Of about 1,500,000 distinct CDR3 sequences in the sample, roughly 27% were seen once. The sequenced material came from blood. These receptors were obtained from a woman aged 30 to 39 in good health.

The rearrangement joins TRBV18 to TRBJ2-3, with a weak D call TRBD2 (6 bases). The CDR3 runs to 16 residues. V was trimmed by 3 bases and J by 3 bases, leaving 16 bases between them. Per the germline V gene, CDR1 is KGHSH and CDR2 is LQKENI. CDR3 region: CASSPPVGGETDTQYF. In nucleotides, the CDR3 is TGTGCCAGCTCACCTCCCGTGGGGGGAGAAACAGATACGCAGTATTTT.

This clonotype was counted many times. The chain uses TRBV6-6 and TRBJ2-7; D ambiguous. V lost 6 bases and J 6 bases, leaving 9 bases between the germline ends. The CDR3 length is 11 residues. Germline CDR1 is MNHNY and CDR2 is SVGAGI (reference sequence). The CDR3 protein is CASSHSVEQYF. The CDR3, as DNA: TGTGCCAGCAGCCACTCCGTCGAGCAGTACTTC.

The rearrangement uses TRBV28 and TRBJ2-7; 7 bases map to TRBD1. J was trimmed by 2 bases and V by 5 bases; bases with no gene match: 12. CDR1 and CDR2 (germline): MDHEN, SYDVKM. There are 16 residues in the CDR3. For the CDR3, the DNA is TGTGCCAGCAGTATCCTGCTCCCGGACAGGACCTACGAGCAGTACTTC. Residues: CASSILLPDRTYEQYF.

This clonotype showed up just a few times. V and J are TRBV6-6 and TRBJ1-5; perhaps TRBD1 as D (5 bases). The V and J ends lost 0 bases and 0 bases respectively, with 15 bases between them. Germline assignment: CDR1 MNHNY and CDR2 SVGAGI (reference sequence). This CDR3 comprises 18 residues. As DNA, the CDR3 is TGTGCCAGCAGTTACTCTAGGTGGGGGGGAGGTAGCAATCAGCCCCAGCATTTT. As protein: CASSYSRWGGGSNQPQHF.

The chain employs TRBV2 and TRBJ2-1; perhaps TRBD2 as D (5 bases). The CDR3 is 13 amino acids. V lost 4 bases and J lost 9, with 13 bases in between. Germline V gives CDR1 SNHLY, CDR2 FYNNEI. CDR3 DNA: TGTGCCAGCAGTGTGGATGGAGGAAGTGAGCAGTTCTTC. It translates to CASSVDGGSEQFF.

CDR3 coding DNA: TGCAGTGCTCCGGACAGCCGCTATGGCTACACCTTC. This encodes CSAPDSRYGYTF. The chain links TRBV20-1 to TRBJ1-2, with D possibly being TRBD1 (6 bases). This CDR3 has 12 residues. Germline V gives CDR1 DFQATT, CDR2 SNEGSKA (reference sequence). V was trimmed by 5 bases and J by 4 bases, leaving 11 bases between them.

This chain connects TRBV18 to TRBJ2-1; D gene uncertain. Germline values: CDR1 KGHSH, CDR2 LQKENI. With 2 bases removed from V and 10 bases from J, the gap between germline ends came to 9 bases. The CDR3 covers 12 residues. The CDR3 DNA follows: TGTGCCAGCTCACCAAGTCAGTGGGAGCAGTTCTTC. It specifies CASSPSQWEQFF.

The rearrangement uses TRBV12-3 or TRBV12-4 and TRBJ1-5, with 8 bases lining up with TRBD1. V shed 6 bases, J shed 0 bases, and the junction held 10 bases outside the gene matches. The CDR3 runs 17 residues. This CDR3 reads CASRPSRDRYSNQPQHF. The CDR3 DNA follows: TGTGCCAGCAGACCCTCCCGGGACAGGTATAGCAATCAGCCCCAGCATTTT.

This sequence joins TRBV7-8 and TRBJ2-7, with D perhaps assigned TRBD1 or TRBD2 (5 bases each). The V gene lost 5 bases and the J gene lost 5 bases, with 19 bases spanning the gap. Germline assignment: CDR1 SGHVS and CDR2 FQNEAQ. The CDR3 is 15 amino acids. The CDR3 is CASSPWGSKYHEQYF. DNA of the CDR3: TGTGCCAGCAGCCCTTGGGGGTCGAAATACCACGAGCAGTACTTC.

The chain is built from TRBV6-5 and TRBJ2-7; no reliable D call. CDR1 is MNHEY, CDR2 SVGAGI, per germline. This CDR3 is 13 amino acids long. V shed 5 bases and J shed 6 bases, with 14 bases lying between them. For the CDR3, the DNA is TGTGCCAGCAGTCACCCGGGTGGGCTCGAGCAGTACTTC. Protein product: CASSHPGGLEQYF.

About this clonotype: Its ends do not fully match the called genes, so a read error is possible. The chain has TRBV29-1 and TRBJ1-4; the D is unclear. CDR1 and CDR2 (germline): SQVTM, ANQGSEA. The CDR3 sequence is 13 residues long. This chain's CDR3 is CSVAKATNEKLFF. CDR3 nucleotide sequence: TGCAGCGTTGCAAAAGCAACAAATGAAAAACTGTTTTTT.

As regards this clonotype: At one end, the junction sequence differs from germline, possibly due to a read error. This sequence joins TRBV20-1 and TRBJ1-1; no clear D. CDR1 is DFQATT, CDR2 SNEGSKA, per germline (reference sequence). CDR3 length: 13 amino acids. The CDR3 coding sequence is TGCACTGCTAGTAGGGCAGATCTCGCTGAAGCTTTCTTT. Encoded protein: CTASRADLAEAFF.

This clonotype was observed a handful of times. This chain uses TRBV12-3 or TRBV12-4 with TRBJ2-5; D call uncertain. This CDR3 is built from 12 residues. Deletions cut 6 bases from V and 5 bases from J, with 10 bases between. Here the CDR3 DNA reads TGTGCCAGCAGCCCTCGATACGAGACCCAGTACTTC. This translates into CASSPRYETQYF.

The rearrangement uses TRBV18 and TRBJ1-1; D uncertain. The CDR3 loop spans 15 amino acids. Germline V gene lookup returns CDR1 KGHSH and CDR2 LQKENI. Trimming left V 6 bases short and J 1 base short, with 15 bases between. The CDR3 region has the DNA TGTGCCAGCTCCCCGACCGGGTCGCAGAACACTGAAGCTTTCTTT. It translates to CASSPTGSQNTEAFF.

CDR3 sequence reads: CASSWTDTGEAFF. The CDR3 bases are TGTGCCAGCAGCTGGACAGATACTGGTGAAGCTTTCTTT. The chain has TRBV3-1 and TRBJ1-1; D perhaps matches TRBD1 (6 bases). V lost 5 bases and J 7 bases, leaving 14 bases between the germline ends. The CDR3 runs to 13 residues. Germline CDR1 reads LGHDT; CDR2 reads YNNKEL (reference sequence).

This clonotype has more than one count but fewer than ten. This rearrangement joins TRBV13 to TRBJ2-4; maybe TRBD1 (6 bases). Germline CDR1 PRHDT, CDR2 FYEKMQ (reference sequence). Trimming left V 4 bases short and J 15 bases short, with 13 bases between. CDR3 length: 11 amino acids. For the CDR3, the DNA is TGTGCCAGCAGCTCACAGGGAAGTCGGTACTTC. As protein: CASSSQGSRYF.

The chain has TRBV27 and TRBJ2-3; the D gene is possibly TRBD2 (6 bases). The V and J ends lost 3 bases and 13 bases respectively, with 14 bases between them. CDR3 length: 12 amino acids. CDR1 is MNHEY and CDR2 is SMNVEV in the germline V gene (reference sequence). This chain's CDR3 is CASSFGTGREYF. DNA for the CDR3: TGTGCCAGCAGTTTCGGGACCGGGAGAGAGTATTTT.

Points on this clonotype: Since a much larger clone is just one base distant, this may be a read error. The V call is TRBV28, the J call TRBJ2-7; no clear D. V was cut by 7 bases and J by 4 bases, with 17 bases left in between. This CDR3 has 14 amino acids. Germline V gene data show CDR1 as MDHEN and CDR2 as SYDVKM. This chain's CDR3 is CASKPVGITYEQYF. The CDR3 DNA follows: TGTGCCAGCAAACCCGTGGGGATAACTTACGAGCAGTACTTC.

This clonotype was detected only a few times. The chain joins TRBV25-1 to TRBJ2-1; 9 nucleotides align to TRBD2. Germline CDR1 is MGHDK and CDR2 is SYGVNS. The CDR3 runs 18 residues. J gave up 5 bases and V 3 bases, and 14 bases lay outside the gene matches. In DNA form, the CDR3 reads TGTGCCAGCAGTGACCCTGAAAGCGGGGGGCAATTTCACAATGAGCAGTTCTTC. Protein: CASSDPESGGQFHNEQFF.

The rearrangement uses TRBV30 and TRBJ2-6, with D possibly matching TRBD1 (6 bases). The CDR3 loop spans 18 amino acids. V was cut by 0 bases and J by 0 bases, with 15 bases left in between. Germline lookup yields CDR1 GTSNPN and CDR2 SVGIG (reference sequence). CDR3 protein: CAWSVNRDPDSGANVLTF. CDR3 sequence (DNA): TGTGCCTGGAGTGTAAACAGGGACCCTGACTCTGGGGCCAACGTCCTGACTTTC.

The genes are TRBV25-1 and TRBJ2-5, with 7 bases that match TRBD1. CDR3 length: 14 amino acids. V lost 2 bases, J lost 5 bases, and 5 bases stayed unmatched. CDR1 is MGHDK, CDR2 SYGVNS, per germline. CDR3 sequence: CASSEPTGDETQYF. The CDR3 region has the DNA TGTGCCAGCAGTGAACCCACAGGGGACGAGACCCAGTACTTC.

V and J are TRBV28 and TRBJ1-4; 7 nucleotides agree with TRBD1. V lost 3 bases and J lost 8; bases outside the gene matches: 12. CDR3 length: 16 amino acids. Germline V gene data show CDR1 as MDHEN and CDR2 as SYDVKM. The chain's CDR3 is CASSFRRGGFKEKLFF. The CDR3, as DNA: TGTGCCAGCAGTTTTCGCAGGGGGGGGTTTAAGGAAAAACTGTTTTTT.

This sequence joins TRBV7-8 and TRBJ1-1; 9 positions agree with TRBD1. The germline V gene has CDR1 SGHVS and CDR2 FQNEAQ. The CDR3 spans 16 residues. Trimming at V came to 5 bases and at J to 4 bases, leaving 11 bases not matched to a gene. The CDR3 coding sequence is TGTGCCAGCAGCCCAGGGACAGGGTTGGGTGGCACTGAAGCTTTCTTT. Translated, it gives CASSPGTGLGGTEAFF.